The 16 T cell receptor beta chains presented below share a single source sample, sequenced in a study of T cell responses to AZD1222 COVID-19 vaccine. This table comes from immunoSEQ multiplex PCR, and its TCRdb copy is limited to in-frame clones, with some not included. This sample has about 140,000 clones, with about 90% found just once. The sequences come from peripheral blood, collected on day 0 of AZD1222 vaccination. Receptor source: an adult in good health.

V is TRBV7-3 and J is TRBJ2-7; D is uncertain. The germline V and J ends were trimmed by 2 bases and 3 bases, with 11 bases remaining between them. CDR3 length equals 14 residues. CDR1 and CDR2 from the germline V gene are SGHTA and FQGTGA. The CDR3 spells CASSLAGFSYEQYF. CDR3 coding DNA: TGTGCCAGCAGCTTAGCCGGGTTCAGCTACGAGCAGTACTTC.

The CDR3 DNA sequence: TGTGCCAGCATCTTGACGGCACTACCTAACTATGGCTACACCTTC. Residues: CASILTALPNYGYTF. J is TRBJ1-2 and V is TRBV2; D is uncertain. Germline values: CDR1 SNHLY, CDR2 FYNNEI. CDR3 length equals 15 residues. Trimming stripped 7 bases from V and 0 bases from J, with 15 bases between.

The chain combines TRBV7-9 with TRBJ1-2; 7 nucleotides align to TRBD1. The junction had 7 bases not matched to a gene; V was cut back by 8 bases and J by 4 bases. This CDR3 contains 13 residues. Germline V gene sequence: CDR1 SEHNR, CDR2 FQNEAQ (reference sequence). The CDR3 DNA sequence: TGTGCCAGCGGACAGGTATCGCTCTATGGCTACACCTTC. It translates to CASGQVSLYGYTF.

By sample share, this clone is medium-sized. The sample has other DNA sequences that encode this CDR3 too. The gene calls are TRBV20-1 and TRBJ2-7; D is ambiguous. V shed 3 bases and J shed 5 bases, with 5 bases lying between them. The CDR3 sequence is 10 residues long. The germline V gene has CDR1 DFQATT and CDR2 SNEGSKA (reference sequence). The CDR3, as DNA: TGCAGTGCTAGTGACCACGAGCAGTACTTC. Translation: CSASDHEQYF.

J is TRBJ2-3 and V is TRBV4-3; 8 positions agree with TRBD2. Per the germline V gene, CDR1 is LGHNA and CDR2 is YSLEER. CDR3 length equals 16 residues. J was trimmed by 3 bases and V by 0 bases; bases with no gene match: 5. The CDR3 spells CASSQELAGSTDTQYF. CDR3 in DNA: TGCGCCAGCAGCCAAGAGTTAGCGGGGAGTACAGATACGCAGTATTTT.

J is TRBJ2-7 and V is TRBV28; the D gene is possibly TRBD1 (5 bases). Trimming cost V 6 bases and J 3 bases, with 21 bases left between them. The CDR3 is 16 residues long. Germline CDR1 MDHEN, CDR2 SYDVKM. CDR3 bases: TGTGCCAGCAGGACTCATACTCAGGGCGGACGCTACGAGCAGTACTTC. Encoded protein: CASRTHTQGGRYEQYF.

This rearrangement joins TRBV9 to TRBJ1-1; the match to TRBD1 covers 8 bases. The CDR3 has 17 residues. V was pared by 4 bases and J by 3 bases, with 14 bases of the junction left unmatched. Per germline, CDR1 SGDLS and CDR2 YYNGEE. As DNA, the CDR3 is TGTGCCAGCAGCCCTATGCAGGGGGCGGTAAGGTACACTGAAGCTTTCTTT. It translates to CASSPMQGAVRYTEAFF. The whole variable domain, filled in from reference TRBV9 and TRBJ1-1, reads DSGVTQTPKHLITATGQRVTLRCSPRSGDLSVYWYQQSLDQGLQFLIQYYNGEERAKGNILERFSAQQFPDLHSELNLSSLELGDSALYFCASSPMQGAVRYTEAFFGQGTRLTVV.

The chain has TRBV4-2 and TRBJ2-1; D possibly uses TRBD1 or TRBD2 (6 bases each). CDR3 length: 14 amino acids. Germline CDR1 reads LGHNA; CDR2 reads YNFKEQ. V was pared by 2 bases and J by 5 bases, with 10 bases between. The CDR3 region is CASSQPGANNEQFF. The DNA for the CDR3 is TGTGCCAGCAGCCAACCGGGGGCAAACAATGAGCAGTTCTTC.

The rearrangement links TRBV3-1 (or the pseudogene TRBV3-2) to TRBJ2-7; TRBD1 matches 7 bases. This CDR3 has 14 residues. The V gene's germline CDR1 is LGHDT and CDR2 YNNKEL (reference sequence). After removal of 4 bases from V and 1 base from J, the junction contained 4 bases not matched to a gene. The CDR3 spells CASSPTGESYEQYF. CDR3 in DNA: TGTGCCAGCAGCCCCACAGGGGAATCCTACGAGCAGTACTTC.

This clone occurred once. CDR3 region: CASSLSVSSGTETQYF. Written as DNA, the CDR3 is TGTGCCAGCAGTTTATCGGTTTCTAGCGGAACGGAGACCCAGTACTTC. The chain employs TRBV27 and TRBJ2-5; 7 bases map to TRBD2. Trimming at V came to 0 bases and at J to 5 bases, leaving 9 bases not matched to a gene. Germline CDR1 reads MNHEY; CDR2 reads SMNVEV (reference sequence). The CDR3 contains 16 residues.

The rearrangement joins TRBV7-3 to TRBJ2-7; D gene uncertain. Per germline, CDR1 SGHTA and CDR2 FQGTGA. This CDR3 contains 10 residues. Deletions cut 3 bases from V and 6 bases from J, with 3 bases between. The CDR3 protein is CASSFGEQYF. The CDR3 DNA reads as TGTGCCAGCAGCTTCGGCGAGCAGTACTTC.

The V and J genes are TRBV19 and TRBJ1-4, with D possibly TRBD1 on 6 matching bases. CDR1 is LNHDA and CDR2 is SQIVND in the germline V gene (reference sequence). The CDR3 loop spans 14 amino acids. Between the trimmed V and J ends, which lost 6 bases and 8 bases, there was a span of 16 bases. CDR3 DNA sequence: TGTGCCAGTAGCACCTGGGACACCAAAGAAAAACTGTTTTTT. Its translation: CASSTWDTKEKLFF.

The genes are TRBV6-5 and TRBJ2-1, with 7 bases aligning to TRBD1. This CDR3 comprises 15 residues. The germline CDR1 and CDR2 sequences are MNHEY and SVGAGI. After removal of 5 bases from V and 3 bases from J, the junction contained 7 bases not matched to a gene. The CDR3 region is CASSKTGEFYNEQFF. DNA of the CDR3: TGTGCCAGCAGTAAAACAGGGGAGTTCTACAATGAGCAGTTCTTC.

The rearrangement uses TRBV27 and TRBJ2-2; a possible D gene is TRBD2 (5 bases). Trimming stripped 3 bases from V and 1 base from J, with 6 bases between. The CDR3 has 14 residues. Germline CDR1 and CDR2: MNHEY and SMNVEV (reference sequence). CDR3 residues: CASSLAGNTGELFF. Written as DNA, the CDR3 is TGTGCCAGCAGTTTGGCGGGGAACACCGGGGAGCTGTTTTTT.

The chain joins TRBV5-1 to TRBJ2-7, with 7 bases identical to TRBD1. Trimming removed 2 bases from V and 6 bases from J; junction bases left unmatched: 14. The CDR3 loop spans 16 amino acids. Germline CDR1 and CDR2: SGHRS and YFSETQ. The CDR3 bases are TGCGCCAGCAGCTTTCTCCAACAGGGGCCTACACCCGAGCAGTACTTC. This encodes CASSFLQQGPTPEQYF.

This chain uses TRBV29-1 with TRBJ1-1; a weak D match, TRBD1 (6 bases). In germline, CDR1 is SQVTM, CDR2 ANQGSEA. The CDR3 has 14 residues. V was cut by 6 bases and J by 1 base, with 15 bases left in between. CDR3 protein: CSVELQGPNTEAFF. DNA of the CDR3: TGCAGCGTAGAGTTACAGGGCCCGAACACTGAAGCTTTCTTT.